The entry below describes one T cell receptor beta chain. The V gene lost 3 bases and the J gene lost 4 bases, with 12 bases spanning the gap. This CDR3 comprises 14 residues. Germline V gene sequence: CDR1 SGHTA, CDR2 FQGTGA. The source of the sample is a study of T cell changes during pregnancy in multiple sclerosis. Sequenced by immunoSEQ multiplex PCR; TCRdb stores in-frame clones only, minus some. The sample includes approximately 46,000 clones, 91% of them seen just once. The clonotype was recovered from a female donor with multiple sclerosis, enrolled in a pregnancy study. The sequenced sample was CD8+ T cells from peripheral blood mononuclear cells, obtained after pregnancy. This chain uses TRBV7-3 with TRBJ1-1, with D maybe TRBD1 (6 bases). The CDR3 sequence is CASSLEGGSTEAFF. DNA for the CDR3: TGTGCCAGCAGCTTGGAAGGGGGATCCACTGAAGCTTTCTTT.